This T cell receptor (beta chain) was captured by sequencing in a study of T cells in Graves' hyperthyroidism and ophthalmopathy. Lactation, pregnancy, other autoimmune disease or uncontrolled infection excluded patients. Clinicians diagnosed patients from clinical symptoms, serum thyroxine and TRAb, thyroid ultrasound and orbital computed tomography. There are a few counts of this clonotype. Its antigen remains unknown. The study, taken as a whole, reports: The model identified upcoming ophthalmopathy a median 6.5 months ahead of onset.

Researchers took RNA transcripts and amplified the TCR beta CDR3 regions from them. HTBI primers were used for first-round RT-PCR of the TCR CDR3. TCRdb re-derived calls from the multiplex PCR reads in MiXCR, one entry per CDR3 protein. The table includes 250,000 to 300,000 distinct CDR3 sequences, 15% to 20% detected once. This CDR3 region has 17 residues. Germline assignment: CDR1 DFQATT and CDR2 SNEGSKA (reference sequence). J was trimmed by 4 bases and V by 0 bases; bases with no gene match: 9. The chain recombines TRBV20-1 with TRBJ1-5; 10 bases map to TRBD1. The receptor comes from a woman in her sixties with Graves' ophthalmopathy. The sequencing input was blood. The chain's CDR3 is CSAREVRQGAPNQPQHF. The CDR3 region has the DNA TGCAGTGCTAGAGAGGTGAGACAGGGGGCACCTAATCAGCCCCAGCATTTT.